This T cell receptor (beta chain) was profiled in a study of response to subunit inactivated influenza vaccine. A single record per CDR3 protein comes from TCRdb applying MiXCR to the RT-PCR reads. The sample carries hundreds of thousands of distinct CDR3 sequences, roughly 27% recorded once. The material sequenced was CD4+ T cells sorted from PBMCs, taken more than 4 days after vaccination. This sequence was found in a man aged 45 to 65 who received an inactivated influenza vaccine.

The CDR3 DNA is TGCAGTGCTAGCGGGATCTCGGATCAGCCCCAGCATTTT. The encoded protein is CSASGISDQPQHF. V usage is TRBV20-1 and J usage is TRBJ1-5; D ambiguous. Deletions cut 3 bases from V and 5 bases from J, with 11 bases between. The CDR3 runs 13 residues. CDR1 is DFQATT, CDR2 SNEGSKA, per germline (reference sequence).